The clone carrying this T cell receptor beta chain turned up a few times. Its antigen is as yet unknown. The record originates from a study of response to subunit inactivated influenza vaccine. V dropped 5 bases and J dropped 0 bases, with 20 bases sitting between them. The germline CDR1 and CDR2 sequences are SGHVS and FNYEAQ. The CDR3 consists of 18 residues. TCRdb processed the RT-PCR reads anew with MiXCR; each CDR3 protein has one entry. The sample lists more than 400,000 distinct CDR3 sequences; approximately 11% were seen once. General observations from the study: The authors proposed limited new T cell recruitment per seasonal influenza vaccination.

The receptor comes from a man aged 50 to 59 who received an inactivated influenza vaccine. The rearrangement links TRBV7-6 to TRBJ1-3; possibly TRBD1 for D (6 bases). Here the sequenced sample was PBMCs from blood, taken roughly 48 days after vaccination. DNA for the CDR3: TGTGCCAGCAGCCCAAGTCCGGGACACCGGAGCTCTGGAAACACCATATATTTT. Translating it yields CASSPSPGHRSSGNTIYF.